These 21 T cell receptor beta chains came from one sample sequenced in a study of T cell responses to AZD1222 COVID-19 vaccine. Assay used: immunoSEQ multiplex PCR; TCRdb lists only in-frame clones, some missing. This table holds about 140,000 clones, almost 95% found once. The sample was peripheral blood, taken 28 days after the second AZD1222 dose. These receptor sequences come from an adult who received the AZD1222 COVID-19 vaccine.

The chain joins TRBV28 to TRBJ2-7, with D possibly TRBD1 on 6 matching bases. The CDR3 runs to 13 residues. Deletions cut 8 bases from V and 9 bases from J, with 20 bases between. Per the germline V gene, CDR1 is MDHEN and CDR2 is SYDVKM. Here the CDR3 reads CASSRTAAVWQYF. The DNA of the CDR3 is TGTGCCAGCTCCCGGACAGCCGCGGTATGGCAGTACTTC.

This chain joins TRBV6-5 and TRBJ2-7, with unresolved D. V lost 5 bases, J lost 4 bases, and 15 bases lay in between. Germline V lookup: CDR1 MNHEY, CDR2 SVGAGI. The CDR3 is made up of 14 amino acids. As DNA, the CDR3 is TGTGCCAGCAGTACCCCCGGGTTACTGTACGAGCAGTACTTC. Its protein is CASSTPGLLYEQYF.

This chain connects TRBV28 to TRBJ1-5; the D is unclear. The CDR3 has 12 amino acids. Germline-derived CDR1 and CDR2 are MDHEN and SYDVKM. V shed 5 bases and J shed 11 bases, with 13 bases lying between them. The CDR3 nucleotides read TGTGCCAGCAGTCAACATCCGGAGGCCCAGCATTTT. Translating gives CASSQHPEAQHF.

The chain has TRBV7-9 and TRBJ1-1; 10 nucleotides align to TRBD1. CDR3 length: 16 residues. Germline CDR1 is SEHNR and CDR2 is FQNEAQ (reference sequence). Trimming removed 7 bases from V and 5 bases from J; junction bases left unmatched: 13. In DNA, the CDR3 is TGTGCCAGCAACCTACCTACCGGGACAGGGGAGACTGAAGCTTTCTTT. It codes for CASNLPTGTGETEAFF.

The chain couples TRBV18 to TRBJ2-7, with D perhaps matching TRBD2 (5 bases). CDR1 is KGHSH, CDR2 LQKENI, per germline. The germline V and J ends were trimmed by 2 bases and 0 bases, with 11 bases remaining between them. The CDR3 is made up of 15 amino acids. CDR3 sequence: CASSPRRADSYEQYF. DNA of the CDR3: TGTGCCAGCTCACCAAGGCGGGCCGACTCCTACGAGCAGTACTTC.

Only one count was recorded for this clone. V and J are TRBV30 and TRBJ1-1; D gene ambiguous. The CDR3 sequence is 14 residues long. The germline CDR1 and CDR2 sequences are GTSNPN and SVGIG (reference sequence). V was pared by 3 bases and J by 1 base, with 12 bases between. The DNA of the CDR3 is TGTGCCTGGAGCCGCGGAACTAAGAACACTGAAGCTTTCTTT. It is translated as CAWSRGTKNTEAFF.

This rearrangement joins TRBV28 to TRBJ1-2; weak D call: TRBD1 (5 bases). The CDR3 has 15 amino acids. Per the germline V gene, CDR1 is MDHEN and CDR2 is SYDVKM. Deletions cut 5 bases from V and 4 bases from J, with 17 bases between. The CDR3 sequence is CASSLGEGRVYGYTF. The CDR3 DNA is TGTGCCAGCAGTCTCGGCGAGGGGAGGGTCTATGGCTACACCTTC.

V and J are TRBV24-1 and TRBJ2-7; D uncertain. Trimming took 0 bases from V and 4 from J, leaving 3 bases between them. The CDR3 extends over 12 amino acids. Germline V gene lookup returns CDR1 KGHDR and CDR2 SFDVKD. CDR3: CATSDLGYEQYF. The DNA of the CDR3 is TGTGCCACCAGTGATTTGGGTTACGAGCAGTACTTC.

V usage is TRBV28 and J usage is TRBJ2-1; 9 positions match TRBD2. This CDR3 spans 15 amino acids. CDR1 and CDR2 from the germline V gene are MDHEN and SYDVKM. The junction had 10 bases not matched to a gene; V was cut back by 3 bases and J by 10 bases. CDR3 sequence: CASSLAAGGPQEQFF. The CDR3 DNA is TGTGCCAGCAGTTTGGCCGCGGGAGGGCCTCAGGAGCAGTTCTTC.

V and J are TRBV19 and TRBJ1-5; D is possibly TRBD1 (6 bases). V lost 3 bases, J lost 1 base, and 16 bases lay in between. Germline V gives CDR1 LNHDA, CDR2 SQIVND (reference sequence). The CDR3 covers 17 residues. CDR3 sequence reads: CASSISGTLISNQPQHF. Here the CDR3 DNA reads TGTGCCAGTAGTATTTCCGGGACACTCATCAGCAATCAGCCCCAGCATTTT. The whole variable domain, remainder taken from reference TRBV19 and TRBJ1-5, is DGGITQSPKYLFRKEGQNVTLSCEQNLNHDAMYWYRQDPGQGLRLIYYSQIVNDFQKGDIAEGYSVSREKKESFPLTVTSAQKNPTAFYLCASSISGTLISNQPQHFGDGTRLSIL.

V and J are TRBV27 and TRBJ1-3, with D hard to call. V lost 2 bases and J 0 bases, leaving 5 bases between the germline ends. The CDR3 totals 14 residues. From germline, CDR1 is MNHEY and CDR2 SMNVEV (reference sequence). This CDR3 is CASSLSSSGNTIYF. The CDR3 nucleotides read TGTGCCAGCAGTTTAAGTAGCTCTGGAAACACCATATATTTT.

The rearrangement joins TRBV28 to TRBJ2-1; the match to TRBD2 covers 9 bases. Germline V gene sequence: CDR1 MDHEN, CDR2 SYDVKM. With 7 bases clipped from V and 8 bases from J, the junction kept 6 bases outside the gene matches. The CDR3 is made up of 13 amino acids. The CDR3 bases are TGTGCCAGCAAGACTAGCGGCCCCCATGAGCAGTTCTTC. Amino acids: CASKTSGPHEQFF.

This chain joins TRBV19 and TRBJ2-7; 8 positions match TRBD1. The V and J ends lost 3 bases and 6 bases, in that order; junction bases with no gene match: 7. From germline, CDR1 is LNHDA and CDR2 SQIVND (reference sequence). This CDR3 is built from 14 residues. CDR3 sequence reads: CASSIRTGSREQYF. CDR3 sequence (DNA): TGTGCCAGTAGTATCCGGACAGGGAGCCGCGAGCAGTACTTC.

The J gene is TRBJ2-1, the V gene TRBV6-4, with 9 nucleotides matching TRBD1. J was trimmed by 2 bases and V by 5 bases; bases with no gene match: 4. The length of the CDR3 is 15 residues. CDR1 MRHNA and CDR2 SNTAGT come from the germline V gene. The CDR3 spells CASSRDRGAYNEQFF. DNA for the CDR3: TGTGCCAGCAGTCGCGACAGGGGGGCCTACAATGAGCAGTTCTTC.

V and J are TRBV27 and TRBJ1-5; D is uncertain. The CDR3 extends over 11 amino acids. The germline V and J ends were trimmed by 7 bases and 9 bases, with 10 bases remaining between them. CDR1 and CDR2 from the germline V gene are MNHEY and SMNVEV (reference sequence). Here the CDR3 reads CASTDLGPQHF. CDR3 sequence (DNA): TGTGCCAGCACAGATCTGGGGCCCCAGCATTTT.

The chain has TRBV7-2 and TRBJ2-6, with a tentative D call TRBD1 (6 bases). Trimming left V 5 bases short and J 0 bases short, with 20 bases between. Per the germline V gene, CDR1 is SGHTA and CDR2 is FQGNSA. The CDR3 spans 19 residues. CDR3 sequence (DNA): TGTGCCAGCAGCCTAAATCAGGGGCTGTCGCTCTCTGGGGCCAACGTCCTGACTTTC. It is translated as CASSLNQGLSLSGANVLTF.

J is TRBJ2-1 and V is TRBV15; TRBD1 is a possible D gene (5 bases). V was clipped by 0 bases and J by 2 bases, with 8 bases between them. Germline CDR1 LNHNV, CDR2 YYDKDF (reference sequence). CDR3 size: 15 residues. The CDR3 loop reads CATSREQGPYNEQFF. The DNA of the CDR3 is TGTGCCACCAGCAGAGAGCAGGGCCCCTACAATGAGCAGTTCTTC.

The CDR3 here is CASNGLAGGINEQFF. The CDR3 DNA follows: TGTGCCAGCAACGGACTAGCGGGAGGTATAAATGAGCAGTTCTTC. The rearrangement uses TRBV2 and TRBJ2-1; 14 nucleotides agree with TRBD2. The CDR3 runs 15 residues. J was trimmed by 7 bases and V by 7 bases; bases with no gene match: 6. Germline V CDR1 and CDR2: SNHLY, FYNNEI.

The rearrangement joins TRBV28 to TRBJ2-2, with unresolved D. The germline V gene has CDR1 MDHEN and CDR2 SYDVKM. With 10 bases removed from V and 4 bases from J, the gap between germline ends came to 10 bases. There are 12 residues in the CDR3. The CDR3 is CATGRVTGELFF. The CDR3 DNA follows: TGTGCCACCGGAAGAGTCACCGGGGAGCTGTTTTTT.

The genes are TRBV30 and TRBJ1-1; D unresolved. The CDR3 contains 12 residues. The germline V gene has CDR1 GTSNPN and CDR2 SVGIG (reference sequence). V was trimmed by 5 bases and J by 0 bases, leaving 7 bases between them. The chain's CDR3 is CAWDRLNTEAFF. The CDR3 region has the DNA TGTGCCTGGGACCGCCTGAACACTGAAGCTTTCTTT.

This clone came up once. V and J are TRBV4-3 and TRBJ1-2; D gene ambiguous. The CDR3 contains 13 residues. Germline V gene sequence: CDR1 LGHNA, CDR2 YSLEER. Between the trimmed V and J ends, which lost 2 bases and 5 bases, there was a span of 9 bases. CDR3 sequence: CASSQWAGYGYTF. The DNA of the CDR3 is TGCGCCAGCAGCCAATGGGCGGGTTATGGCTACACCTTC.